This is a list of T cell receptor beta chains from one sample in a study of blood T cells in healthy people across ages. One entry per CDR3 protein, called by TCRdb with MiXCR from the 5' RACE reads. The sample lists about 290,000 distinct CDR3 sequences, 25% to 30% occurring once. The sample taken for sequencing was blood. The source of these receptors is an older woman in good health. Each CDR3 is given with its conserved first and last residue. A D gene is named only where the DNA matches it firmly. The size field is filled for only some rows; it gives once, few, many or a size class.

>TRBD1|few|TRBJ2-3|TRBV9
CASSARQGGTDTQYF
TGTGCCAGCAGCGCCCGACAGGGCGGCACAGATACGCAGTATTTT
>TRBD2|few|TRBJ2-4|TRBV10-3
CAISSSSGIAKNIQYF
TGTGCCATCAGTAGTTCTAGCGGTATAGCCAAAAACATTCAGTACTTC
>TRBD2|.|TRBJ2-2|TRBV20-1
CSATPTAGARTGELFF
TGCAGTGCTACTCCCACCGCGGGAGCGCGGACCGGGGAGCTGTTTTTT
>.|.|TRBJ2-5|TRBV18
CASSPLQGYGETQYF
TGTGCCAGCTCGCCACTGCAGGGTTACGGGGAGACCCAGTACTTC
>TRBD1|.|TRBJ1-5|TRBV12-3/TRBV12-4
CASSPQGGEINQPQHF
TGTGCCAGCAGTCCGCAGGGGGGAGAGATCAATCAGCCCCAGCATTTT
>.|.|TRBJ2-5|TRBV5-1
CASSLWAGQETQYF
TGCGCCAGCAGCTTGTGGGCAGGACAAGAGACCCAGTACTTC
>.|once|TRBJ2-3|TRBV28
CASSLGRARVYTDTQYF
TGTGCCAGCAGTTTAGGCCGGGCCAGGGTATACACAGATACGCAGTATTTT
>.|few|TRBJ1-5|TRBV28
CASSFSLPGRNQPQHF
TGTGCCAGCAGTTTCAGTCTTCCAGGGCGCAATCAGCCCCAGCATTTT
>.|few|TRBJ2-5|TRBV28
CASSPGGTAVETQYF
TGTGCCAGCAGCCCCGGTGGGACGGCGGTAGAGACCCAGTACTTC
>.|.|TRBJ2-7|TRBV25-1
CASSDSPGEAEQYF
TGTGCCAGCAGTGATAGTCCAGGGGAAGCCGAGCAGTACTTC
>.|few|TRBJ2-3|TRBV20-1
CSGRARTDTQCF
TGCAGCGGAAGAGCACGGACAGATACGCAGTGTTTT
>.|.|TRBJ2-1|TRBV20-1
CSAHGQSSTNEQFF
TGCAGTGCCCACGGACAGTCTTCTACCAATGAGCAGTTCTTC
>.|.|TRBJ1-6|TRBV5-1
CASSSGGEGRSPLHF
TGCGCCAGCAGCTCGGGGGGAGAGGGACGTTCACCCCTCCACTTT
>TRBD2|few|TRBJ2-5|TRBV29-1
CSVVGSGNQETQYF
TGCAGCGTTGTTGGTAGCGGGAACCAAGAGACCCAGTACTTC
>.|.|TRBJ2-5|TRBV12-3/TRBV12-4
CASSLVNRQRETQYF
TGTGCCAGCAGTTTGGTAAATCGACAGCGGGAGACCCAGTACTTC
>TRBD2|.|TRBJ2-1|TRBV11-2
CASSFRSGIAGGRNEQFF
TGTGCCAGCAGCTTTAGATCGGGTATAGCGGGAGGGAGAAATGAGCAGTTCTTC
>TRBD1|once|TRBJ2-7|TRBV11-2
CASSSRGTGVTYEQYF
TGTGCCAGCAGCTCTCGGGGGACAGGGGTTACCTACGAGCAGTACTTC
>.|.|TRBJ2-1|TRBV24-1
CATSDFESSYNEQFF
TGTGCCACCAGTGATTTCGAAAGCTCCTACAATGAGCAGTTCTTC
>.|.|TRBJ2-7|TRBV29-1
CSVESSGEGYEQYF
TGCAGCGTTGAAAGCTCCGGAGAGGGTTACGAGCAGTACTTC
>.|.|TRBJ2-7|TRBV7-3
CASSLTPRAWTEQYF
TGTGCCAGCAGCTTAACCCCTCGGGCTTGGACCGAGCAGTACTTC
>.|.|TRBJ2-5|TRBV29-1
CSVVTGQETQYF
TGCAGCGTTGTTACGGGTCAAGAGACCCAGTACTTC
>.|few|TRBJ2-7|TRBV28
CASRPPGPSYEQYF
TGTGCCAGCAGGCCTCCGGGTCCCTCCTACGAGCAGTACTTC
>.|.|TRBJ2-5|TRBV2
CASSAVGATKETQYF
TGTGCCAGCAGCGCGGTAGGGGCGACGAAAGAGACCCAGTACTTC
>.|.|TRBJ2-7|TRBV2
CASREIVGPYEQYF
TGTGCCAGCAGGGAGATTGTGGGTCCCTACGAGCAGTACTTC
>TRBD1|few|TRBJ2-3|TRBV24-1
CATSDTDRGWTDTQYF
TGTGCCACCAGTGATACCGACAGGGGCTGGACAGATACACAGTATTTT
>.|.|TRBJ2-7|TRBV7-9
CASSLAGKTYEQYF
TGTGCCAGCAGCTTAGCAGGCAAGACCTACGAGCAGTACTTC
>.|.|TRBJ1-6|TRBV7-2
CASSLMGPRYNSPLHF
TGTGCCAGCAGCTTAATGGGACCGCGCTATAATTCACCCCTCCACTTT
>TRBD1|.|TRBJ1-2|TRBV5-1
CASSFPDRAPYGYTF
TGCGCCAGCAGCTTTCCCGACAGGGCTCCATATGGCTACACCTTC
>.|few|TRBJ1-1|TRBV28
CASGNRVRGAFF
TGTGCCAGCGGAAACCGGGTCCGGGGAGCTTTCTTT
>TRBD1|few|TRBJ2-5|TRBV7-2
CASSLDRGEETQYF
TGTGCCAGCAGCCTAGACAGGGGTGAAGAGACCCAGTACTTC
>.|.|TRBJ2-5|TRBV29-1
CSVGVGETQYF
TGCAGCGTGGGCGTGGGAGAGACCCAGTACTTC
>.|.|TRBJ1-5|TRBV28
CASSPGRALSYNSNQPQHF
TGTGCCAGCAGTCCGGGTCGGGCACTCAGCTACAATAGCAATCAGCCCCAGCATTTT
>TRBD2|.|TRBJ2-1|TRBV5-1
CASSRRTSSVGDEQFF
TGCGCCAGCAGCCGGAGGACTAGCAGCGTTGGGGATGAGCAGTTCTTC
>.|few|TRBJ1-6|TRBV28
CASSAGFRDSPLHF
TGTGCCAGCAGCGCGGGGTTTCGGGATTCACCCCTCCACTTT
>.|.|TRBJ2-7|TRBV7-2
CASSSRGWEGLYEQYF
TGTGCCAGCAGCTCCAGGGGTTGGGAGGGACTCTACGAGCAGTACTTC
>TRBD1|.|TRBJ1-1|TRBV29-1
CSVSGQGLAEAFF
TGCAGCGTCTCTGGACAGGGCCTCGCTGAAGCTTTCTTT
>.|few|TRBJ2-7|TRBV28
CASSLYGQTYEQYF
TGTGCCAGCAGTTTATACGGACAGACCTACGAGCAGTACTTC
>TRBD1|medium-sized|TRBJ1-6|TRBV15
CATSSRDRIYNSPLHF
TGTGCCACCAGCTCCCGGGACAGGATATATAATTCACCCCTCCACTTT
>TRBD2|.|TRBJ2-1|TRBV27
CATTGGNEQFF
TGTGCCACCACGGGGGGAAATGAGCAGTTCTTC
>.|.|TRBJ2-1|TRBV28
CASSLTPWRDGGNEQFF
TGTGCCAGCAGTTTGACGCCCTGGCGGGATGGAGGGAATGAGCAGTTCTTC
>.|.|TRBJ1-3|TRBV5-1
CASSQGNSGNTIYF
TGCGCCAGCAGCCAAGGAAACTCTGGAAACACCATATATTTT
>TRBD1|few|TRBJ2-7|TRBV20-1
CSARPGQGKGEQYF
TGCAGTGCTAGGCCGGGACAGGGAAAAGGCGAGCAGTACTTC
>TRBD1|.|TRBJ1-1|TRBV4-1
CASSRQGVNTEAFF
TGCGCCAGCAGCCGACAGGGAGTGAACACTGAAGCTTTCTTT
>.|few|TRBJ2-5|TRBV27
CASRTTGFEEQYF
TGTGCCAGCAGGACAACAGGGTTCGAGGAGCAGTACTTC
>TRBD1|.|TRBJ1-6|TRBV29-1
CSVQDRGRESPLHF
TGCAGCGTGCAAGACAGGGGGCGCGAGTCACCCCTCCACTTT
>TRBD2|.|TRBJ2-5|TRBV4-2
CASSQGVAGIQETQYF
TGTGCCAGCAGCCAAGGAGTAGCGGGGATCCAAGAGACCCAGTACTTC